This T cell receptor beta chain was captured by sequencing in a study of cytomegalovirus exposure and HLA in healthy donors (dated by TCRdb to about 2017). Background on the whole study: The 500 to 800 repertoires of the first cohort and the approximately 110 validation repertoires were produced on the same platform, according to a later analysis. The study combined high-throughput TCR immunosequencing, statistical association of individual TCRs with disease status, and machine learning to predict cytomegalovirus infection status. In addition to the first cohort of about 650 subjects, a separate validation cohort of 120 different subjects was used. The study was designed to test whether signatures of past pathogen exposure could be identified by cataloging public T cell receptors.

General findings and caveats noted by the study authors: While some public TCRs were present in many individuals, most TCR sequences turned up only very rarely across donors. According to the authors, the approach could potentially be generalized to other disease states and immunological phenotypes. The classifier was reported to diagnose cytomegalovirus status with high specificity and sensitivity in both the original cohort and the validation cohort. In vitro tests confirmed that a few of the cytomegalovirus-associated TCR beta chains recognize cytomegalovirus antigens. All 120 or so repertoires were used to score co-occurrence in the validation cohort in a later analysis, because that analysis had no HLA typing for the cohort. Of the cluster scores, approximately 94% were above 0 in a later analysis, which found that TCRs clustered in the first cohort also tended to co-occur in the 120 or so validation repertoires. A total of 164 TCR beta chains were listed by the study as associated with cytomegalovirus.

Donors formed part of the validation cohort, which comprised 120 subjects and was distinct from the first cohort of under 850 subjects. This clone has more than one count but fewer than ten. Its specific antigen is unknown. No quality values exist for individual bases; no much larger clone is one base distant. The cysteine opens and the phenylalanine closes a CDR3 of 13 amino acids. Here the CDR3 DNA is all that survives: 39 bases in frame from base 1. The germline V gene (reference sequence) yields GTSNPN for CDR1 and SVGIG for CDR2. Trimming takes 1 base off V and 4 bases off J; junction bases not matched to a gene: 0. The method behind the library was the immunoSEQ multiplex PCR assay. The study's own analysis went as follows. A statistical classification framework was built for diagnosing cytomegalovirus status from the catalog of TCR beta chain sequences. Entries here come from immuneACCESS through TCRdb and include only in-frame sequences with V and J called. Some clones fail to appear in such tables; in the studies checked, an unresolved V gene covers under half of the shortfall, and the cause of the remainder is unknown. The DNA was the basis for D and trimming; V, J and clone size are from that table. In all, the sample holds 200,000 to 250,000 clones, and around nine tenths of those were seen once. Roughly 1% of the sample rests with the top ten.

This sequence was found in a woman between 18 and 30 years old in good health and CMV-seronegative. The rearranged segments are TRBV30 and TRBJ2-7; TRBD2 matches 11 bases in the middle. Sequenced: PBMCs. The CDR3 in this case is CAWSGLAGYEQYF. The bases read TGTGCCTGGAGTGGACTAGCGGGATACGAGCAGTACTTC.